A single sample is the source of the 8 T cell receptor beta chains below, sequenced in a study of control samples from healthy donors and cancer patients. Some clones are missing from TCRdb's copy, which holds only in-frame ones; the method was immunoSEQ multiplex PCR. The data contain over 150,000 clones, approximately 96% of them singletons. The source material was blood. Receptors were obtained from a woman aged 30 to 39 in good health.

The chain uses TRBV9 and TRBJ2-1; a possible D gene is TRBD2 (7 bases). Germline values: CDR1 SGDLS, CDR2 YYNGEE. V dropped 3 bases and J dropped 4 bases, with 23 bases sitting between them. The CDR3 consists of 18 residues. Here the CDR3 reads CASSGFGSEGGGYNEQFF. CDR3 sequence (DNA): TGTGCCAGCAGCGGTTTTGGGTCGGAGGGAGGGGGGTACAATGAGCAGTTCTTC. Based on the CDR3 plus reference TRBV9 and TRBJ2-1, the full variable domain is DSGVTQTPKHLITATGQRVTLRCSPRSGDLSVYWYQQSLDQGLQFLIQYYNGEERAKGNILERFSAQQFPDLHSELNLSSLELGDSALYFCASSGFGSEGGGYNEQFFGPGTRLTVL.

This chain connects TRBV12-5 to TRBJ2-3; 8 bases line up with TRBD1. This CDR3 spans 14 amino acids. V shed 2 bases and J 4 bases; nucleotides not matched to a gene: 2. CDR1 is LGHNT and CDR2 is FRNRAP in the germline V gene. The CDR3 loop reads CASGLTGGADTQYF. The DNA for the CDR3 is TGTGCTAGTGGTTTGACAGGGGGTGCAGATACGCAGTATTTT.

Only a few counts were recorded for this clone. This chain links TRBV6-2 or TRBV6-3 with TRBJ1-1; the match to TRBD1 covers 8 bases. The CDR3 sequence is 12 residues long. Unmatched junction bases numbered 2, after V lost 6 bases and J lost 5 bases. Germline-derived CDR1 and CDR2 are MNHEY and SVGEGT. In DNA form, the CDR3 reads TGTGCCAGCAGCACAGGGGGAACTGAAGCTTTCTTT. As protein: CASSTGGTEAFF.

The chain combines TRBV21-1 with TRBJ2-2; the table gives TRBD2 as D, unverified against the DNA. TRBV21-1 is flagged as a pseudogene. The CDR3 has 16 amino acids. CDR3 in amino acids: CASSKHSREGPGELFF. CDR3 nucleotides: TGTGCCAGCAGCAAACACTCGAGGGAGGGCCCCGGGGAGCTGTTTTTT.

Here the CDR3 DNA reads TGTGCCAGCAGCTACTGTGTTGACGGGGGCGGGACAGATACGCAGTATTTT. Amino acids: CASSYCVDGGGTDTQYF. The chain employs TRBV21-1 and TRBJ2-3. TRBV21-1 is annotated as a pseudogene. The CDR3 totals 17 residues.

The V call is TRBV27, the J call TRBJ2-1; TRBD1 is a possible D gene (5 bases). This CDR3 comprises 13 residues. Germline CDR1 reads MNHEY; CDR2 reads SMNVEV (reference sequence). Trimming cost V 2 bases and J 8 bases, with 10 bases left between them. CDR3 amino acids: CASSLKGYYEQFF. As DNA, the CDR3 is TGTGCCAGCAGTTTAAAGGGGTACTATGAGCAGTTCTTC.

The chain is built from TRBV11-2 and TRBJ2-5; D assignment may be TRBD1 or TRBD2 (5 bases each). The germline V and J ends were trimmed by 5 bases and 7 bases, with 14 bases remaining between them. The CDR3 is 13 residues long. Germline V gene data show CDR1 as SGHAT and CDR2 as FQNNGV. CDR3 residues: CASSERTGATQYF. CDR3 sequence (DNA): TGTGCCAGCAGCGAGAGGACCGGGGCGACCCAGTACTTC.

The rearrangement joins TRBV20-1 to TRBJ2-7; 14 bases match TRBD2. The CDR3 is 11 amino acids. CDR1 is DFQATT and CDR2 is SNEGSKA in the germline V gene (reference sequence). CDR3 in amino acids: CRGLAGDEQYF. The CDR3 bases are TGCAGGGGACTAGCGGGAGACGAGCAGTACTTC.